This T cell receptor (beta chain) was recorded in a study of blood T cells in healthy people across ages (dated by TCRdb to the mid-2010s). About the full investigation: Template switching captured roughly one uniquely barcoded TCR beta cDNA molecule per two T cells in model experiments. To avoid experimental bias, donors of different ages were distributed randomly across sequencing lanes. The donors were divided into four age groups: young (average approximately 17 years), middle-aged (approximately 39), aged (under 70) and long-lived (roughly 86). Age-related changes in TCR beta repertoire diversity were measured in the study by deep sequencing normalized with unique cDNA molecular identifiers. Two additional independent replicas of 1 million unique cDNA reads from the same blood draw were analyzed for two donors (one aged 18 to 29 and one aged 80 or older).

As regards this clonotype: Its recognized antigen is unknown. Qualities for individual bases were not recorded, and no much larger clone is one base off.

To prepare the library, 5' RACE was applied. A second PCR of about 6 to 11 cycles was performed with a sample-barcoded 5' primer and a J-beta primer mix. A unique molecular identifier was introduced onto each TCR beta cDNA molecule by a template-switch 5' adaptor carrying 12 random nucleotides. At least 3 million CDR3-containing paired-end reads were obtained from each sample. First-strand cDNA synthesis was performed from all RNA using the Mint cDNA synthesis kit, with priming by a TRBC-specific oligonucleotide. Following uracil-DNA glycosylase treatment, a first 18-cycle PCR with universal primers M1SS and BC2_uni_R was performed on all cDNA. For the original study's pipeline: For normalization, 1 million high-quality reads, each with a distinct molecular identifier, were randomly selected from each sample. Instead of being binned into consensus sequences, reads with shared molecular identifiers were discarded. MiTCR, run with a Q25 quality threshold and the strictest error-elimination algorithm, handled CDR3 identification, clonotype clustering and error correction. Lower-bound total TCR beta diversity was estimated with a nonparametric unseen species model using Euler transformation. TCRdb handled the public reads itself, with Q25 trimming in fastp and clone calling in MiXCR, and kept productive beta chains. Every CDR3 protein is listed once, alongside the most common genes and DNA of its rows. V and J calls and clone size were set by TCRdb, not the authors. The sample table records some 1.8 million distinct CDR3 sequences; about 39% of these occur just once. The biggest ten clones account for about 21% of the sample.

Donors were approximately 42 systemically healthy Caucasian individuals from Russia aged about 6 to 100 years. Approximately 10 milliliters of peripheral blood were collected from each donor into EDTA-treated Vacutainer tubes. PBMCs were isolated by Ficoll-Paque density-gradient centrifugation, with at least 7 million obtained per sample. Total RNA, at least 5 micrograms per sample, was extracted from PBMCs with Trizol reagent. The percentages of naive CD45RAhigh/CD27high T cells were determined by flow cytometry on a PBMC aliquot from every donor. CDR1 and CDR2 are drawn from the germline V gene: SQVTM, ANQGSEA. Relative to germline, V is missing 6 bases and J is missing 3 bases, with 3 bases of the junction outside any gene match. The CDR3 contains 12 residues, cysteine and phenylalanine counted. Only the CDR3 DNA is retained, 36 bases long and in frame from the first base. The investigation overall reported the following: Total diversity estimates from one million sequenced T cells were considered lower bounds and underestimates. Observed TCR beta diversity per million T cells fell roughly linearly with age, and a significant reduction was already apparent by age around 36. Because the CMV infection status of the donors was unknown, age-related changes in expanded clonotypes may potentially have been confounded. There was a strong correlation between observed TCR beta diversity and the percentage of naive T cells measured by flow cytometry. Since profiling was done on bulk unsorted PBMCs, naive and antigen-experienced compartments could not be conclusively compared. Compared with the aged group, the long-lived group had more naive CD4+ T cells, fewer expanded clones and increased TCR diversity, a pattern suggesting age selection.

Source material: blood. The chain is encoded by TRBV29-1 joined to TRBJ2-3; TRBD2 agrees with 7 junctional bases. The receptor was derived from a human donor in good health. This receptor has the CDR3 CSVGLDTDTQYF. The sequence in DNA is TGCAGCGTAGGACTAGATACAGATACGCAGTATTTT.